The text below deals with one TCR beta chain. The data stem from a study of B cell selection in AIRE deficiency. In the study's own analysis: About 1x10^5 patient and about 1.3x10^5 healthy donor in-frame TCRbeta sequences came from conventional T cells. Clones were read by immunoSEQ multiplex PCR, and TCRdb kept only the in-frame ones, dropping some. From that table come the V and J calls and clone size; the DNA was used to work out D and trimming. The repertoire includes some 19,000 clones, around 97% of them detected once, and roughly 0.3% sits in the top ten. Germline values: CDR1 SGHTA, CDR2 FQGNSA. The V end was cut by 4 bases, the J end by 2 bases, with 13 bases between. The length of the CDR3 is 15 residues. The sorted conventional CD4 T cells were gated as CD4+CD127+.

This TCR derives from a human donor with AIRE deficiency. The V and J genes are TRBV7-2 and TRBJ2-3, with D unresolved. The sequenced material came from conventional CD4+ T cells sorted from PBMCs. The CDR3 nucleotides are TGTGCCAGCAGCTCAAGGCGTTTTTCCACAGATACGCAGTATTTT. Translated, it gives CASSSRRFSTDTQYF.